This is a list of T cell receptor beta chains from one sample in a study of cytomegalovirus exposure and HLA in healthy donors. Data came from immunoSEQ multiplex PCR; TCRdb stores just in-frame clones and leaves some out. The table shows around 130,000 clones, with around 73% occurring only once. The sequencing sample was made of PBMCs. The source is a man aged 50 or older in good health and CMV-seronegative. CDR3s include the opening cysteine and the closing phenylalanine or tryptophan. The order of the fields is D gene, J gene, V gene, CDR3 protein. A D gene is named only where the DNA matches it firmly.

>TRBD2|TRBJ2-7|TRBV6-6
CASSSPLTSGRYEQYF
>TRBD2|TRBJ2-7|TRBV2
CASSLLTSGSAEQYF
>.|TRBJ2-3|TRBV4-3
CASSQVGTDTQYF
>.|TRBJ1-5|TRBV6-1
CASSGGNSNQPQHF
>.|TRBJ1-1|TRBV4-1
CASSARGTEAFF
>TRBD1|TRBJ1-1|TRBV7-9
CASSFGQGVGVTEAFF
>.|TRBJ2-5|TRBV2
CVSSTQGQETQYF
>.|TRBJ2-1|TRBV7-6
CASSPGGREQFF
>.|TRBJ2-3|TRBV30
CAWSVNGDTQYF
>.|TRBJ1-1|TRBV18
CASSLRDRGTEAFF
>.|TRBJ2-3|TRBV2
CASSLYTDTQYF
>TRBD2|TRBJ2-1|TRBV5-6
CASSFRGLAGNNEQFF
>TRBD2|TRBJ2-1|TRBV10-3
CAISGTSGNEQFF
>TRBD2|TRBJ2-7|TRBV4-2
CASSQGLAGEYEQYF
>.|TRBJ2-1|TRBV28
CASSLYRVIYNEQFF
>.|TRBJ2-1|TRBV7-3
CASSLQSSSDEQFF
>.|TRBJ1-1|TRBV10-3
CAISDYLKMEAGLNTEAFF
>TRBD1|TRBJ1-2|TRBV27
CASSLSGQGYGYTF
>TRBD1|TRBJ2-7|TRBV6-5
CASSLGTAVFEQYF
>.|TRBJ2-2|TRBV5-1
CASSVQGDTGELFF
>TRBD1|.|TRBV27
CASSINRGFEQYF
>TRBD2|TRBJ2-7|TRBV28
CASTSGSSYEQYF
>.|TRBJ1-1|TRBV5-4
CASSLVRENTEAFF
>TRBD1|TRBJ1-2|TRBV30
CAWSASQGGYTF
>.|TRBJ2-1|TRBV10-1
CASSESGTGDSYNEQFF
>.|TRBJ2-2|TRBV9
CASSVGGQGGELFF
>TRBD1|TRBJ1-5|TRBV6-5
CASSDGQGRQPQHF
>TRBD1|TRBJ2-5|TRBV7-9
CASSRGQPETQYF
>.|TRBJ2-5|TRBV11-1
CASSLTEHRVQTQYF
>.|TRBJ1-4|TRBV28
CASSFGRGTNEKLFF
>.|TRBJ2-1|TRBV4-3
CASSQDLNGDEQFF
>.|TRBJ2-5|TRBV28
CASSRTRKETQYF
>.|TRBJ1-1|TRBV29-1
CSGFFGSNAEAFF
>.|TRBJ1-1|TRBV18
CASSPPGRHESEEAFF
>TRBD2|TRBJ2-7|TRBV28
CASSPLRDYLYEQYF
>TRBD2|TRBJ2-7|TRBV10-3
CATGGGTQAYEQYF
>.|TRBJ2-3|TRBV25-1
CASSLTDTQYF
>.|TRBJ1-6|TRBV27
CASSLRGAGDSPLHF
>.|TRBJ2-1|TRBV7-8
CASSLGGFSGMNEQFF
>TRBD2|TRBJ2-1|TRBV9
CASSLGLAYNEQFF
>.|TRBJ2-7|TRBV6-6
CASRDLHEQYF
>.|TRBJ1-5|TRBV2
CASQVDNNQPQHF
>.|TRBJ1-3|TRBV28
CASSLSGEGGNTIYF
>.|TRBJ2-3|TRBV29-1
CSVPSSRTDTQYF
>.|TRBJ2-2|TRBV13
CASSLGWGRRNTGELFF
>.|TRBJ1-2|TRBV5-1
CASSLAEGSGYTF
>.|TRBJ1-4|TRBV10-3
CAISEQAGQEKLFF
>.|TRBJ2-1|TRBV19
CASQGYNEQFF
>TRBD2|TRBJ2-7|TRBV28
CASSPTGLAVYEQYF
>.|TRBJ2-7|TRBV2
CASKDRTRSYEQYF
>TRBD2|TRBJ2-7|TRBV5-1
CASSLWEGSGAPSSYEQYF
>.|TRBJ1-1|TRBV30
CAWSVGGYNTEAFF
>TRBD1|TRBJ1-1|TRBV11-2
CASSPQGAGTEAFF
>.|TRBJ2-7|TRBV5-1
CASSLQGSYEQYF
>TRBD2|TRBJ2-3|TRBV30
CACAKLAGDDTQYF